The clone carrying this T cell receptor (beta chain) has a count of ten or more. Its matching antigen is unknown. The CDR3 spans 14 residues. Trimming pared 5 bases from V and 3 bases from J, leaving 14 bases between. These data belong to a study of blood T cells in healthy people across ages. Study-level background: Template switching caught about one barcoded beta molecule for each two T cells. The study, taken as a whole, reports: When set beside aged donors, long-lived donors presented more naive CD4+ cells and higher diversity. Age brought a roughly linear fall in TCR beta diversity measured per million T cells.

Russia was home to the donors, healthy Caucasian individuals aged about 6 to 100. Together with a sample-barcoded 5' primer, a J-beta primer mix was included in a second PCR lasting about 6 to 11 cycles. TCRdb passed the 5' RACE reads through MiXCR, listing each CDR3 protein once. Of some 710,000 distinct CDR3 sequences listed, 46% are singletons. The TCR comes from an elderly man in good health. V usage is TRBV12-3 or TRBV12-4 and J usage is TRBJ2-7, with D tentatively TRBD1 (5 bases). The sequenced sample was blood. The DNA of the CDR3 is TGTGCCAGCAGTCCAAGACAGTTGAACTACGAGCAGTACTTC. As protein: CASSPRQLNYEQYF.